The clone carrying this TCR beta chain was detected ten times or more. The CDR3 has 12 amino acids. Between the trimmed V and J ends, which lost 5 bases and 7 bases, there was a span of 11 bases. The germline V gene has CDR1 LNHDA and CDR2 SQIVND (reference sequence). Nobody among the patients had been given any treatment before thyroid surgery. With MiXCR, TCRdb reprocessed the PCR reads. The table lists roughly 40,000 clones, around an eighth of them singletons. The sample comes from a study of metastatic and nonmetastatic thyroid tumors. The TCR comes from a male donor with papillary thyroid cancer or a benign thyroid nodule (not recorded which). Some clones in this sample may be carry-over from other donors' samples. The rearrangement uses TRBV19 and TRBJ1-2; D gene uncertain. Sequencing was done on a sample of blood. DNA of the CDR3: TGTGCCAGTAGTCTCACGGCTTCTGGCTACACCTTC. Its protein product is CASSLTASGYTF.